Below, 6 T cell receptor beta chains from the same sample are listed, as sequenced in a study of blood T cells in healthy people across ages (dated by TCRdb to between 2014 and 2017). The library was built by means of 5' RACE. Sequencing was carried out with an Illumina HiSeq 2500. A second PCR of about 6 to 11 cycles was performed with a sample-barcoded 5' primer and a J-beta primer mix. TCRdb took the public reads, trimmed them with fastp at Q25, ran MiXCR for clone calling and kept in-frame beta chains. Records with the same CDR3 protein are collapsed into one entry carrying the most frequent genes and DNA. This sample lists around 990,000 distinct CDR3 sequences; about 23% were detected once. Clones ranked in the top ten supply less than 0.85% of the sample. These data are also associated with another study on T cells of mothers and their children.

Sample: blood. The receptors come from a girl aged 2 to 9 in good health.

The rearrangement joins TRBV9 to TRBJ1-1, with 7 bases that match TRBD1. Trimming removed 0 bases from V and 1 base from J; junction bases left unmatched: 3. Germline V gives CDR1 SGDLS, CDR2 YYNGEE. The CDR3 covers 15 residues. The CDR3 DNA reads TGTGCCAGCAGCGTAGACAGGGACAGGAACACTGAAGCTTTCTTT. It translates to CASSVDRDRNTEAFF.

This clonotype was found a few times. The V call is TRBV10-3, the J call TRBJ2-7; 7 positions match TRBD1. Trimming cost V 4 bases and J 4 bases; bases outside gene matches: 4. The V gene's germline CDR1 is ENHRY and CDR2 SYGVKD. This CDR3 has 13 residues. The DNA for the CDR3 is TGTGCCATCAGTGGGACAGGTCTTTACGAGCAGTACTTC. This gives the protein CAISGTGLYEQYF.

The CDR3 protein is CASSRWDGSTTGELFF. The CDR3 DNA follows: TGCGCCAGCAGCCGGTGGGACGGGTCCACCACCGGGGAGCTGTTTTTT. V is TRBV5-1 and J is TRBJ2-2; D assignment may be TRBD1 or TRBD2 (5 bases each). Trimming took 4 bases from V and 4 from J, leaving 17 bases between them. CDR3 size: 16 residues. CDR1 is SGHRS and CDR2 is YFSETQ in the germline V gene.

The rearrangement uses TRBV20-1 and TRBJ2-3, with D possibly being TRBD1 or TRBD2 (7 bases each). CDR1 is DFQATT, CDR2 SNEGSKA, per germline (reference sequence). The germline V and J ends were trimmed by 1 base and 5 bases, with 16 bases remaining between them. This CDR3 has 15 amino acids. For the CDR3, the DNA is TGCAGTGCTAGAGGGGAGGGGGCACTACGAGATACGCAGTATTTT. Amino acid sequence: CSARGEGALRDTQYF.

Written as DNA, the CDR3 is TGTGCCATCAGTGAGTCGGGGGGCGCCGTCTACGAGCAGTACTTC. It translates to CAISESGGAVYEQYF. The genes are TRBV10-3 and TRBJ2-5; D may match TRBD1 or TRBD2 (6 bases each). The end of the DNA is better explained by TRBJ2-7, so the J call may be wrong. This CDR3 has 15 residues. The germline V gene has CDR1 ENHRY and CDR2 SYGVKD.

This clonotype was seen a few times. The CDR3 spells CATSNPGTEDGYTF. The CDR3 DNA reads TGTGCCACCAGCAACCCCGGGACCGAAGATGGCTACACCTTC. The chain is built from TRBV15 and TRBJ1-2, with D possibly TRBD1 on 5 matching bases. The CDR3 covers 14 residues. The ends were cut back, 4 bases at V and 6 bases at J, with 15 bases in the middle. In germline, CDR1 is LNHNV, CDR2 YYDKDF (reference sequence). The entire variable domain, with the rest obtained from reference TRBV15 and TRBJ1-2, is as follows: DAMVIQNPRYQVTQFGKPVTLSCSQTLNHNVMYWYQQKSSQAPKLLFHYYDKDFNNEADTPDNFQSRRPNTSFCFLDIRSPGLGDTAMYLCATSNPGTEDGYTFGSGTRLTVV.